The 23 T cell receptor beta chains below were found in one sample sequenced in a study of blood T cell repertoires in COVID-19. Sequencing was performed with immunoSEQ multiplex PCR; in TCRdb, only in-frame clones are kept and a portion is missing. The sample lists more than 65,000 clones, over 65% occurring once. Source material: peripheral blood. All receptors derive from a woman aged 70-85 years with acute or convalescent COVID-19.

This clone is a singleton in its sample. V is TRBV11-2 and J is TRBJ1-6; D is unclear. Germline CDR1 is SGHAT and CDR2 is FQNNGV. The CDR3 contains 14 residues. Trimming shortened V by 8 bases and J by 7 bases, and 15 bases separated the two germline ends. This CDR3 reads CASRAGSGNSPLHF. CDR3 sequence (DNA): TGTGCCAGCCGGGCCGGTTCGGGGAATTCACCCCTCCACTTT.

The chain uses TRBV2 and TRBJ1-2, with 7 positions matching TRBD1. Per germline, CDR1 SNHLY and CDR2 FYNNEI. The CDR3 runs to 14 residues. The trim removed 6 bases at V and 3 bases at J, leaving 7 bases unmatched. The CDR3, as DNA: TGTGCCAGCAGGGTACAGGGGACGTACTATGGCTACACCTTC. This encodes CASRVQGTYYGYTF.

This chain uses TRBV5-6 with TRBJ2-3, with a possible D match to TRBD2 (7 bases). Trimming pared 5 bases from V and 4 bases from J, leaving 23 bases between. Germline-derived CDR1 and CDR2 are SGHDT and YYEEEE. CDR3 length: 17 residues. Written as DNA, the CDR3 is TGTGCCAGCAGTTTTCCCCTCGGGGAGGGGGAGGCAGATACGCAGTATTTT. It is translated as CASSFPLGEGEADTQYF.

The chain couples TRBV4-2 to TRBJ2-5, with 7 bases fitting TRBD2. V lost 2 bases and J lost 0; bases outside the gene matches: 6. The CDR3 has 16 amino acids. In germline, CDR1 is LGHNA, CDR2 YNFKEQ. The CDR3 spells CASSQPGRGNQETQYF. For the CDR3, the DNA is TGTGCCAGCAGCCAACCTGGGAGGGGTAACCAAGAGACCCAGTACTTC.

The rearrangement links TRBV18 to TRBJ2-1, with D perhaps TRBD1 (6 bases). The V end was cut by 3 bases, the J end by 7 bases, with 16 bases between. The CDR3 has 15 amino acids. Germline loops: CDR1 KGHSH, CDR2 LQKENI. CDR3 DNA sequence: TGTGCCAGCTCACCGGGGGCCGAAAAGCGTAATGAGCAGTTCTTC. Protein sequence: CASSPGAEKRNEQFF. The whole variable domain, filled in from reference TRBV18 and TRBJ2-1, reads NAGVMQNPRHLVRRRGQEARLRCSPMKGHSHVYWYRQLPEEGLKFMVYLQKENIIDESGMPKERFSAEFPKEGPSILRIQQVVRGDSAAYFCASSPGAEKRNEQFFGPGTRLTVL.

The gene calls are TRBV5-1 and TRBJ1-1; 9 nucleotides agree with TRBD1. The CDR3 covers 14 residues. Germline assignment: CDR1 SGHRS and CDR2 YFSETQ. The J segment lost 9 bases and the V segment lost 3 bases, leaving 9 bases of the junction unmatched. CDR3 nucleotides: TGCGCCAGCAGCTCCGGGACAGGGTGGGAGAAAGCTTTCTTT. Amino acids: CASSSGTGWEKAFF. Together with reference TRBV5-1 and TRBJ1-1, the CDR3 gives the full variable domain: KAGVTQTPRYLIKTRGQQVTLSCSPISGHRSVSWYQQTPGQGLQFLFEYFSETQRNKGNFPGRFSGRQFSNSRSEMNVSTLELGDSALYLCASSSGTGWEKAFFGQGTRLTVV.

The chain couples TRBV7-6 to TRBJ2-1, with a tentative D call TRBD2 (5 bases). V lost 5 bases and J 0 bases, leaving 11 bases between the germline ends. The CDR3 runs 15 residues. Germline CDR1 reads SGHVS; CDR2 reads FNYEAQ. In DNA, the CDR3 is TGTGCCAGCAGCCCCACAGAGGGCTCCTACAATGAGCAGTTCTTC. Its translation: CASSPTEGSYNEQFF.

This clone was detected a few times. The V gene is TRBV28, the J gene TRBJ1-1; D call uncertain. Germline lookup yields CDR1 MDHEN and CDR2 SYDVKM. This CDR3 has 20 amino acids. Trimming removed 7 bases at V and 3 bases at J, with 33 bases between. In DNA, the CDR3 is TGTGCCAGCACCCTCCGATGGGCGGCGCGCCCCTGGCTCGGGGACACTGAAGCTTTCTTT. Residues: CASTLRWAARPWLGDTEAFF.

The chain recombines TRBV29-1 with TRBJ2-7, with no clear D. V dropped 4 bases and J dropped 1 base, with 5 bases sitting between them. CDR1 and CDR2 from the germline V gene are SQVTM and ANQGSEA. The CDR3 has 11 amino acids. CDR3 DNA sequence: TGCAGCGTTGTATTTTCCTACGAGCAGTACTTC. Its protein product is CSVVFSYEQYF.

The chain is built from TRBV19 and TRBJ2-7; possibly TRBD1 for D (6 bases). V was pared by 1 base and J by 2 bases, with 9 bases between. From germline, CDR1 is LNHDA and CDR2 SQIVND (reference sequence). The CDR3 consists of 14 residues. The CDR3 region is CASSIVGGTYEQYF. The DNA of the CDR3 is TGTGCCAGTAGTATAGTAGGGGGAACCTACGAGCAGTACTTC.

This clone came up a few times. This chain uses TRBV5-6 with TRBJ1-4; 9 bases align to TRBD1. V shed 7 bases and J 5 bases; nucleotides not matched to a gene: 3. The CDR3 covers 13 residues. Germline CDR1 SGHDT, CDR2 YYEEEE. CDR3 in amino acids: CASQGQGNEKLFF. The CDR3 DNA reads TGTGCCAGCCAGGGACAGGGCAATGAAAAACTGTTTTTT.

This sequence joins TRBV5-1 and TRBJ1-1; weak D call: TRBD1 (5 bases). Germline CDR1 is SGHRS and CDR2 is YFSETQ. CDR3 length: 12 amino acids. Trimming pared 3 bases from V and 3 bases from J, leaving 6 bases between. CDR3 amino acids: CASSSGYTEAFF. The DNA for the CDR3 is TGCGCCAGCAGCTCAGGGTACACTGAAGCTTTCTTT.

This clone was seen a single time. The chain couples TRBV7-2 to TRBJ2-3; D is unclear. The CDR3 is made up of 14 amino acids. The germline V and J ends were trimmed by 1 base and 0 bases, with 5 bases remaining between them. CDR1 SGHTA and CDR2 FQGNSA come from the germline V gene. CDR3 sequence (DNA): TGTGCCAGCAGCTTAGGCTATAGCACAGATACGCAGTATTTT. Protein: CASSLGYSTDTQYF.

In DNA, the CDR3 is TGTGCCAGCAGTTCCCGGGCTAGGGGGGAGACCCAGTACTTC. This gives the protein CASSSRARGETQYF. V is TRBV6-6 and J is TRBJ2-5; possibly TRBD1 for D (6 bases). The V end was cut by 4 bases, the J end by 5 bases, with 14 bases between. The CDR3 sequence is 14 residues long. The germline gives CDR1 MNHNY, CDR2 SVGAGI (reference sequence).

The chain is built from TRBV11-2 and TRBJ2-7; D unclear. Germline V gene data show CDR1 as SGHAT and CDR2 as FQNNGV. The CDR3 runs 13 residues. The V and J ends lost 1 base and 3 bases respectively, with 7 bases between them. The CDR3 nucleotides read TGTGCCAGCAGCTTAGGGAACTACTACGAGCAGTACTTC. Protein sequence: CASSLGNYYEQYF.

This chain's CDR3 is CASSQGPLKNIQYF. CDR3 DNA sequence: TGTGCCAGCAGTCAGGGCCCCCTGAAAAACATTCAGTACTTC. This chain joins TRBV28 and TRBJ2-4; the D gene is possibly TRBD1 (5 bases). The germline gives CDR1 MDHEN, CDR2 SYDVKM. The CDR3 consists of 14 residues. V gave up 5 bases and J gave up 4 bases, with 12 bases separating them. Full variable domain (outside the CDR3, taken from reference TRBV28 and TRBJ2-4): DVKVTQSSRYLVKRTGEKVFLECVQDMDHENMFWYRQDPGLGLRLIYFSYDVKMKEKGDIPEGYSVSREKKERFSLILESASTNQTSMYLCASSQGPLKNIQYFGAGTRLSVL.

V gene TRBV15 combines with J gene TRBJ1-1, with 9 bases matching TRBD1. Germline V gene sequence: CDR1 LNHNV, CDR2 YYDKDF (reference sequence). CDR3 length: 13 amino acids. V lost 1 base and J lost 11; bases outside the gene matches: 5. CDR3 loop: CATSRAQTGGAFF. The CDR3 DNA is TGTGCCACCAGCAGAGCCCAGACAGGGGGGGCTTTCTTT.

The chain uses TRBV29-1 and TRBJ2-3; 9 bases align to TRBD2. CDR3 length: 15 residues. V gave up 7 bases and J gave up 1 base; unmatched junction bases: 9. Germline V lookup: CDR1 SQVTM, CDR2 ANQGSEA. The CDR3 DNA is TGCAGCGCCCGGCGACTAGCGGATCGCACAGATACGCAGTATTTT. This gives the protein CSARRLADRTDTQYF.

The sample holds many counts of this clone. The chain employs TRBV11-2 and TRBJ1-4; D is unclear. The CDR3 is 17 amino acids. V was clipped by 1 base and J by 5 bases, with 17 bases between them. The germline V gene has CDR1 SGHAT and CDR2 FQNNGV. The CDR3 loop is CASSLGGALRENEKLFF. CDR3 nucleotide sequence: TGTGCCAGCAGCTTAGGAGGAGCCTTGAGGGAAAATGAAAAACTGTTTTTT.

The chain carries TRBV6-2 or TRBV6-3 and TRBJ2-7; 10 positions agree with TRBD2. Germline CDR1 and CDR2: MNHEY and SVGEGT. CDR3 length: 19 amino acids. The trim removed 0 bases at V and 2 bases at J, leaving 13 bases unmatched. The CDR3 nucleotides are TGTGCCAGCAGTTACTCTCTTACAACAAGCGGGAGGGCAGCCTACGAGCAGTACTTC. This translates into CASSYSLTTSGRAAYEQYF.

The chain combines TRBV29-1 with TRBJ2-4; TRBD1 might be the D (6 bases). Trimming took off 6 bases at V and 0 bases at J, with 12 bases between the two ends. Germline values: CDR1 SQVTM, CDR2 ANQGSEA. The length of the CDR3 is 14 residues. This CDR3 is CSVQLGGAKNIQYF. In nucleotides, the CDR3 is TGCAGCGTACAACTAGGGGGAGCCAAAAACATTCAGTACTTC.

The chain links TRBV6-2 or TRBV6-3 to TRBJ2-7; 7 positions match TRBD2. J lost 4 bases, V lost 4 bases, and 13 bases had no gene match. The CDR3 is 16 amino acids. Germline CDR1 and CDR2: MNHEY and SVGEGT. CDR3 loop: CASSSLNRGGPYEQYF. The CDR3 DNA follows: TGTGCCAGCAGTTCCCTGAACCGGGGAGGGCCATACGAGCAGTACTTC.

The genes are TRBV27 and TRBJ1-2; 9 bases line up with TRBD1. The junction had 3 bases not matched to a gene; V was cut back by 2 bases and J by 2 bases. CDR1 and CDR2 from the germline V gene are MNHEY and SMNVEV (reference sequence). The CDR3 consists of 15 residues. CDR3 coding DNA: TGTGCCAGCAGTTTACGACAGGGGGTGAACTATGGCTACACCTTC. Protein: CASSLRQGVNYGYTF.